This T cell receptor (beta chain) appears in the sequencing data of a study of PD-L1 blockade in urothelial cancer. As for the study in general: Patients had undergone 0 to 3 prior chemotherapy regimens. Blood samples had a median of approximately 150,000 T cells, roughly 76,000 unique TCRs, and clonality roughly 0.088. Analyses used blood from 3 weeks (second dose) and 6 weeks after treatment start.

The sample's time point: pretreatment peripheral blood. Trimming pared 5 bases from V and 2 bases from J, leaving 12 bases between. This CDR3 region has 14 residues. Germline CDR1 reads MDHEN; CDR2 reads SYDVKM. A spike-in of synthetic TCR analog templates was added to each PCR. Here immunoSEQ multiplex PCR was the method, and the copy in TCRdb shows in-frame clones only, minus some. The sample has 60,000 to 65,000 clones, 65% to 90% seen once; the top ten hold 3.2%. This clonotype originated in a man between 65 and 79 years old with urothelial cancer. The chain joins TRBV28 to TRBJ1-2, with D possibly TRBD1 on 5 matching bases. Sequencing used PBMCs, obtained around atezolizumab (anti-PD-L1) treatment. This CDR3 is CASSQGLLNYGYTF. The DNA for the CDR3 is TGTGCCAGCAGTCAGGGACTCTTGAACTATGGCTACACCTTC.